This T cell receptor beta chain originates from a study of T-cell memory formation after mild COVID-19. Across the whole study: In these data, TCR clusters were largely donor specific.

With constant-segment primers, 5'RACE yielded cDNA libraries of TCR alpha and TCR beta that carried sample barcodes and UMIs. MiXCR, run by TCRdb on the 5' RACE reads, gives a single entry per CDR3 protein. Here the sample spans more than 450,000 distinct CDR3 sequences, approximately 19% being singletons. V was pared by 8 bases and J by 5 bases, with 25 bases between. This CDR3 is 17 amino acids long. Looked up from germline, CDR1 is LNHNV and CDR2 is YYDKDF (reference sequence). Material for sequencing was PBMCs or a T cell subset sorted from them (not recorded which). The clonotype originates from an adult woman who had mild COVID-19 (a few samples of this study predate the infection). Cell type and time point are not known. The gene calls are TRBV15 and TRBJ2-1; tentatively, D is TRBD2 (6 bases). This CDR3 is CATEGQKDYGGDNEQFF. CDR3 nucleotides: TGTGCCACCGAAGGGCAGAAGGACTACGGCGGGGACAATGAGCAGTTCTTC.